The 19 T cell receptor beta chains listed next were all sequenced from one sample in a study of T-cell reconstitution after alpha-beta-depleted transplantation in children. The TCRbeta library was prepared with unique molecular identifiers. TCRdb fed the PCR reads into MiXCR, producing one record per CDR3 protein. The sample yields 250,000 to 350,000 distinct CDR3 sequences, about 10% seen once. The sequences come from PBMCs from the stem cell graft donor, collected from the stem cell graft. Source of these receptors: a human donor who donated a stem cell graft to a child with SCID.

V and J are TRBV5-1 and TRBJ2-5; 9 nucleotides align to TRBD1. The ends lost 3 bases at V and 5 bases at J; junction bases unmatched: 5. This CDR3 comprises 14 residues. Germline CDR1 reads SGHRS; CDR2 reads YFSETQ. The CDR3 loop is CASSYHRGRETQYF. DNA for the CDR3: TGCGCCAGCAGCTATCACAGGGGGCGGGAGACCCAGTACTTC.

The rearrangement joins TRBV7-8 to TRBJ2-2, with D unclear. Deletions cut 5 bases from V and 6 bases from J, with 10 bases between. Germline CDR1 SGHVS, CDR2 FQNEAQ. This CDR3 contains 13 residues. The CDR3 here is CASSQTAPGELFF. In DNA, the CDR3 is TGTGCCAGCAGCCAGACGGCGCCCGGGGAGCTGTTTTTT.

This sequence joins TRBV7-2 and TRBJ2-5; D may be TRBD1 or TRBD2 (5 bases each). Trimming left V 5 bases short and J 5 bases short, with 18 bases between. The CDR3 runs to 15 residues. Germline V gives CDR1 SGHTA, CDR2 FQGNSA. CDR3 DNA: TGTGCCAGCAGCCGAGGGGACGGTGGGGTGGAGACCCAGTACTTC. Translated, it gives CASSRGDGGVETQYF.

A note on this clonotype: Sequence at one end of the junction differs from germline and may be a read error. V gene TRBV9 combines with J gene TRBJ1-6, with a weak D call TRBD1 (5 bases). Germline V gene data show CDR1 as SGDLS and CDR2 as YYNGEE. The CDR3 spans 14 residues. CDR3: CASSGQGYNSPLHF. CDR3 DNA sequence: TGTGCCAGCAGCGGTCAGGGATATAATTCACCCCTGCACTTT.

This chain joins TRBV5-6 and TRBJ2-5; 9 bases are shared with TRBD2. This CDR3 is 16 amino acids long. Per germline, CDR1 SGHDT and CDR2 YYEEEE. V lost 6 bases, J lost 4 bases, and 13 bases stayed unmatched. The CDR3: CASKMGSGGKGETQYF. As DNA, the CDR3 is TGTGCCAGCAAAATGGGTAGCGGGGGAAAGGGAGAGACCCAGTACTTC.

This clonotype was seen a handful of times. CDR3 residues: CASSNENNEQFF. The CDR3 bases are TGTGCCAGCAGCAACGAAAACAATGAGCAGTTCTTC. The chain recombines TRBV11-2 with TRBJ2-1; D not certain. V was shortened by 5 bases and J by 5 bases, with 7 bases between the two germline ends. There are 12 residues in the CDR3. Germline CDR1 is SGHAT and CDR2 is FQNNGV.

This clonotype was counted only a few times. V gene TRBV4-1 combines with J gene TRBJ2-5, with 8 bases aligning to TRBD1. The CDR3 has 15 amino acids. Germline lookup yields CDR1 MGHRA and CDR2 YSYEKL. V lost 1 base and J lost 3; bases outside the gene matches: 4. Here the CDR3 DNA reads TGCGCCAGCAGCCAAGTTGGACAGGGTGAAGAGACCCAGTACTTC. Its protein is CASSQVGQGEETQYF.

This clonotype was seen only a few times. V is TRBV6-1 and J is TRBJ2-2, with TRBD1 identical over 9 bases. Germline V gene lookup returns CDR1 MNHNS and CDR2 SASEGT. This CDR3 spans 14 amino acids. With 5 bases clipped from V and 6 bases from J, the junction kept 4 bases outside the gene matches. CDR3 DNA sequence: TGTGCCAGCAGTCGGGACAGGGCTGCCGGGGAGCTGTTTTTT. Translated, it gives CASSRDRAAGELFF.

This clonotype occurred a few times. This chain connects TRBV5-6 to TRBJ1-1; D is unclear. Trimming took off 6 bases at V and 0 bases at J, with 6 bases between the two ends. CDR3 length: 12 amino acids. Looked up from germline, CDR1 is SGHDT and CDR2 is YYEEEE. The CDR3 DNA is TGTGCCAGCACGATGATGAACACTGAAGCTTTCTTT. Translation: CASTMMNTEAFF. Together with reference TRBV5-6 and TRBJ1-1, the CDR3 gives the full variable domain: DAGVTQSPTHLIKTRGQQVTLRCSPKSGHDTVSWYQQALGQGPQFIFQYYEEEERQRGNFPDRFSGHQFPNYSSELNVNALLLGDSALYLCASTMMNTEAFFGQGTRLTVV.

In this sample, this clonotype turned up many times. The rearrangement uses TRBV9 and TRBJ2-7, with D perhaps matching TRBD2 (6 bases). CDR3 size: 14 residues. Deletions cut 4 bases from V and 3 bases from J, with 14 bases between. Per the germline V gene, CDR1 is SGDLS and CDR2 is YYNGEE. CDR3: CASSLGTGNYEQYF. CDR3 bases: TGTGCCAGCAGCCTCGGGACTGGTAACTACGAGCAGTACTTC.

The chain uses TRBV7-2 and TRBJ1-6, with D uncertain. The CDR3 is 16 residues long. Per the germline V gene, CDR1 is SGHTA and CDR2 is FQGNSA. Trimming left V 1 base short and J 7 bases short, with 14 bases between. CDR3 region: CASSLGSLRRNSPLHF. CDR3 nucleotide sequence: TGTGCCAGCAGCTTAGGGTCCTTACGGCGGAATTCACCCCTCCACTTT.

This clonotype was seen many times. The chain recombines TRBV6-2 or TRBV6-3 with TRBJ2-6; D unclear. V lost 3 bases and J 4 bases, leaving 13 bases between the germline ends. Germline values: CDR1 MNHEY, CDR2 SVGEGT. The CDR3 totals 16 residues. The DNA of the CDR3 is TGTGCCAGCAGTTATCTCGCCGCTGCCGGGGCCAACGTCCTGACTTTC. It encodes CASSYLAAAGANVLTF.

V and J are TRBV15 and TRBJ2-7, with no clear D. V was shortened by 0 bases and J by 0 bases, with 12 bases between the two germline ends. Germline V gives CDR1 LNHNV, CDR2 YYDKDF (reference sequence). The CDR3 length is 16 residues. The CDR3: CATSRDYMKSSYEQYF. CDR3 bases: TGTGCCACCAGCAGAGACTACATGAAGAGCTCCTACGAGCAGTACTTC. The variable domain in full, completed from reference TRBV15 and TRBJ2-7, reads DAMVIQNPRYQVTQFGKPVTLSCSQTLNHNVMYWYQQKSSQAPKLLFHYYDKDFNNEADTPDNFQSRRPNTSFCFLDIRSPGLGDTAMYLCATSRDYMKSSYEQYFGPGTRLTVT.

The chain couples TRBV3-1 to TRBJ1-1, with D maybe TRBD1 (5 bases). This CDR3 comprises 13 residues. V lost 3 bases to trimming and J lost 8 bases, with 13 bases between them. Germline loops: CDR1 LGHDT, CDR2 YNNKEL (reference sequence). CDR3 coding DNA: TGTGCCAGCAGCCACGCAGGGCGAGGAGAAGCTTTCTTT. Translation: CASSHAGRGEAFF.

Only a few counts were recorded for this clonotype. The genes are TRBV5-1 and TRBJ2-1, with TRBD1 matching 8 bases. V lost 3 bases to trimming and J lost 5 bases; unmatched junction nucleotides: 7. The CDR3 is made up of 15 amino acids. The V gene's germline CDR1 is SGHRS and CDR2 YFSETQ. The CDR3 spells CASSSWTGNNNEQFF. The DNA for the CDR3 is TGCGCCAGCAGCTCGTGGACAGGGAATAACAATGAGCAGTTCTTC.

This clonotype has ten or more counts. The chain employs TRBV6-6 and TRBJ2-3; maybe TRBD2 (5 bases). The CDR3 is made up of 13 amino acids. With 6 bases removed from V and 1 base from J, the gap between germline ends came to 8 bases. CDR1 and CDR2 from the germline V gene are MNHNY and SVGAGI (reference sequence). CDR3 amino acids: CASREERTDTQYF. The DNA of the CDR3 is TGTGCCAGCAGGGAGGAACGCACAGATACGCAGTATTTT.

The rearrangement uses TRBV10-2 and TRBJ1-1; 7 nucleotides match TRBD1. Losses at the gene ends were 6 bases for V and 3 bases for J; bases not matched to a gene: 19. The germline V gene has CDR1 WSHSY and CDR2 SAAADI. This CDR3 is 18 amino acids long. The CDR3 DNA reads TGCGCCAGCAGGACTACGCCGGGACAGCGCTCAGGGTACACTGAAGCTTTCTTT. Amino acids: CASRTTPGQRSGYTEAFF.

This clonotype was observed a handful of times. The CDR3 sequence is CSARDLGGVNTEAFF. The CDR3 coding sequence is TGCAGTGCTAGAGACCTGGGAGGGGTGAACACTGAAGCTTTCTTT. The V gene is TRBV20-1, the J gene TRBJ1-1; TRBD1 might be the D (5 bases). CDR1 DFQATT and CDR2 SNEGSKA come from the germline V gene (reference sequence). The CDR3 spans 15 residues. The V and J ends lost 0 bases and 0 bases respectively, with 11 bases between them.

The J gene is TRBJ2-7, the V gene TRBV11-1; 9 nucleotides agree with TRBD2. The J segment lost 0 bases and the V segment lost 4 bases, leaving 13 bases of the junction unmatched. CDR1 is SGHAT, CDR2 FQDESV, per germline (reference sequence). This CDR3 has 18 residues. DNA for the CDR3: TGTGCCAGCAGCTCAGCTGACCCGGGACTAGCAACCTCCTACGAGCAGTACTTC. As protein: CASSSADPGLATSYEQYF.